Given below is one T cell receptor (beta chain) in context. Its antigen is undetermined. The data derive from a study of response to subunit inactivated influenza vaccine. Study-wide results and limits: It was the authors' suggestion that each seasonal influenza vaccination recruits few new T cells.

TCRdb reanalysed the RT-PCR reads using MiXCR and keeps one entry per CDR3 protein. The table shows 400,000 to 650,000 distinct CDR3 sequences, with less than 7.5% occurring only once. The CDR3 runs 15 residues. Germline CDR1 is MDHEN and CDR2 is SYDVKM. V was pared by 2 bases and J by 4 bases, with 15 bases between. The TCR sequence derives from a man aged 50 to 75 who received an inactivated influenza vaccine. This rearrangement joins TRBV28 to TRBJ2-7; possible D gene TRBD1, 6 bases. The sequences come from PBMCs from blood, collected around 25 months after vaccination. The CDR3 sequence is CASSLTPGQDYEQYF. The CDR3, as DNA: TGTGCCAGCAGTTTAACTCCGGGACAAGATTACGAGCAGTACTTC. The full variable domain, rest sourced from reference TRBV28 and TRBJ2-7, is DVKVTQSSRYLVKRTGEKVFLECVQDMDHENMFWYRQDPGLGLRLIYFSYDVKMKEKGDIPEGYSVSREKKERFSLILESASTNQTSMYLCASSLTPGQDYEQYFGPGTRLTVT.